What follows are 10 T cell receptor beta chains derived from one specimen sequenced in a study of blood T cell repertoires in COVID-19. TCRdb keeps only in-frame clones here, not all; method: immunoSEQ multiplex PCR. The sample carries roughly 350,000 clones, over 75% recorded once. The sequenced material came from peripheral blood. The receptor set was obtained from a woman between 50 and 59 years old with active or convalescent COVID-19.

The sample holds one count of this clone. In DNA, the CDR3 is TGCGCCAGCAGCCAAGAACCCTACCAGAACACCGGGGAGCTGTTTTTT. It is translated as CASSQEPYQNTGELFF. V usage is TRBV4-1 and J usage is TRBJ2-2; no definite D call. This CDR3 is 16 amino acids long. The ends were cut back, 0 bases at V and 1 base at J, with 9 bases in the middle. Germline-derived CDR1 and CDR2 are MGHRA and YSYEKL.

The chain employs TRBV3-1 (or the pseudogene TRBV3-2) and TRBJ1-6; tentatively, D is TRBD1 (6 bases). Between the trimmed V and J ends, which lost 0 bases and 0 bases, there was a span of 18 bases. CDR1 is LGHDT and CDR2 is YNNKEL in the germline V gene (reference sequence). The CDR3 covers 20 residues. The DNA of the CDR3 is TGTGCCAGCAGCCAAGATGTACAGGGCCACCAATACTCCTATAATTCACCCCTCCACTTT. Its protein is CASSQDVQGHQYSYNSPLHF.

J is TRBJ2-7 and V is TRBV28, with 10 bases fitting TRBD2. Per the germline V gene, CDR1 is MDHEN and CDR2 is SYDVKM. Trimming removed 3 bases from V and 6 bases from J; junction bases left unmatched: 11. CDR3 length: 16 residues. The CDR3 nucleotides are TGTGCCAGCAGTTTTCCGCTTAGACTAGCGGGTGGCGAGCAGTACTTC. It is translated as CASSFPLRLAGGEQYF.

The chain employs TRBV4-2 and TRBJ2-1; 8 bases are shared with TRBD2. The CDR3 is 18 residues long. Germline loops: CDR1 LGHNA, CDR2 YNFKEQ. V lost 2 bases to trimming and J lost 2 bases; unmatched junction nucleotides: 11. The CDR3 region is CASSQRGAAGAAYNEQFF. As DNA, the CDR3 is TGTGCCAGCAGCCAACGTGGGGCAGCGGGGGCCGCCTACAATGAGCAGTTCTTC.

The chain couples TRBV4-3 to TRBJ2-7; maybe TRBD2 (6 bases). The CDR3 length is 15 residues. CDR1 and CDR2 (germline): LGHNA, YSLEER. The V and J ends lost 4 bases and 4 bases respectively, with 17 bases between them. DNA of the CDR3: TGCGCCAGCAGCCTCGCTACATCAGGAGGGTACGAGCAGTACTTC. This sequence encodes CASSLATSGGYEQYF.

This clone has only one observation. The V call is TRBV29-1, the J call TRBJ2-2; 9 nucleotides match TRBD2. The CDR3 runs 24 residues. Germline lookup yields CDR1 SQVTM and CDR2 ANQGSEA. The V gene end was trimmed by 6 bases and the J gene end by 6 bases; junction bases not matched to a gene: 38. The CDR3 DNA reads TGCAGCGTCCCCAGACACTTTAGCGGGAGAAGTTCCTCGGTCTCCGTTGAGTTTTCCGGGGAGCTGTTTTTT. This codes for CSVPRHFSGRSSSVSVEFSGELFF.

J is TRBJ1-1 and V is TRBV3-1 (or the pseudogene TRBV3-2), with D uncertain. This CDR3 region has 15 residues. V dropped 1 base and J dropped 0 bases, with 9 bases sitting between them. From germline, CDR1 is LGHDT and CDR2 YNNKEL (reference sequence). The CDR3 sequence: CASSQVARMNTEAFF. The CDR3 DNA is TGTGCCAGCAGCCAAGTGGCCAGGATGAACACTGAAGCTTTCTTT.

The V and J genes are TRBV19 and TRBJ1-4, with TRBD1 identical over 8 bases. With V trimmed by 4 bases and J by 6 bases, 10 bases remained unmatched. The CDR3 consists of 16 residues. Germline-derived CDR1 and CDR2 are LNHDA and SQIVND (reference sequence). This CDR3 is CASSNLGDRLHEKLFF. CDR3 DNA sequence: TGTGCCAGTAGTAATTTGGGGGACAGGCTTCATGAAAAACTGTTTTTT.

The chain joins TRBV18 to TRBJ2-4; tentatively, D is TRBD2 (6 bases). Germline CDR1 reads KGHSH; CDR2 reads LQKENI. The V end was cut by 3 bases, the J end by 9 bases, with 15 bases between. The CDR3 totals 14 residues. The chain's CDR3 is CASSPEGSAGIQYF. The CDR3 coding sequence is TGTGCCAGCTCACCGGAGGGATCCGCGGGCATTCAGTACTTC.

The chain links TRBV9 to TRBJ2-2, with D possibly matching TRBD1 (6 bases). The CDR3 is 16 residues long. Germline loops: CDR1 SGDLS, CDR2 YYNGEE. Deletions cut 4 bases from V and 5 bases from J, with 18 bases between. CDR3 protein: CASSPVYQGRTGELFF. CDR3 bases: TGTGCCAGCAGCCCCGTATACCAGGGGAGAACCGGGGAGCTGTTTTTT. Supplemented by reference TRBV9 and TRBJ2-2, the full variable domain reads DSGVTQTPKHLITATGQRVTLRCSPRSGDLSVYWYQQSLDQGLQFLIQYYNGEERAKGNILERFSAQQFPDLHSELNLSSLELGDSALYFCASSPVYQGRTGELFFGEGSRLTVL.